These T cell receptor beta chains were read from a single sample in a study of CD8+CD57+ T cells in acquired aplastic anemia. MiXCR, applied by TCRdb to the reads, yields one record per CDR3 protein. The sample shows 200,000 to 250,000 distinct CDR3 sequences, 34% of them seen only once. The sequenced material came from sorted CD4+, CD8+, or CD8+CD57+ T cells (not recorded which) from PBMCs. The source is a human donor in good health, serving as a control. The CDR3 runs from the conserved cysteine through the conserved F or W. The D gene is left open where the match is weak. Clone sizes are given selectively: once, few, many, or a class where the clone is expanded.

D | J | V | size | CDR3 | DNA
- | TRBJ2-5 | TRBV24-1 | many | CATSDPLQETQYF | TGTGCCACCAGTGATCCTCTCCAAGAGACCCAGTACTTC
TRBD2 | TRBJ2-5 | TRBV5-1 | - | CASSLLAGQETQYF | TGCGCCAGCAGCTTGTTAGCGGGGCAAGAGACCCAGTACTTC
- | TRBJ2-5 | TRBV9 | many | CASSAQGGQETQYF | TGTGCCAGCAGCGCACAGGGTGGGCAAGAGACCCAGTACTTC
- | TRBJ1-1 | TRBV19 | many | CASSMGRSNTEAFF | TGTGCCAGTAGTATGGGACGGTCGAACACTGAAGCTTTCTTT
- | TRBJ2-5 | TRBV20-1 | - | CSAIRDNRETQYF | TGCAGTGCAATCCGGGACAACAGAGAGACCCAGTACTTC
TRBD1 | TRBJ1-4 | TRBV6-1 | - | CASSESRGDEKLFF | TGTGCCAGCAGTGAAAGCAGGGGGGATGAAAAACTGTTTTTT
- | TRBJ1-1 | TRBV20-1 | many | CSATRDGNTEAFF | TGCAGTGCTACCCGGGACGGGAACACTGAAGCTTTCTTT
- | TRBJ1-1 | TRBV7-3 | once | CASSPLVTEAFF | TGTGCCAGCAGTCCCTTGGTTACTGAAGCTTTCTTT
- | TRBJ1-6 | TRBV30 | many | CAWSERYAYNSPLHF | TGTGCCTGGAGTGAGCGGTACGCCTATAATTCACCCCTCCACTTT
- | TRBJ1-5 | TRBV6-1 | many | CASSESGVSQPQHF | TGTGCCAGCAGTGAATCAGGGGTCAGTCAGCCCCAGCATTTT
- | TRBJ2-2 | TRBV10-1 | many | CASSESLTLNTGELFF | TGCGCCAGCAGTGAGTCGCTTACTCTGAACACCGGGGAGCTGTTTTTT
TRBD1 | TRBJ1-6 | TRBV7-2 | many | CASSLRPGGYNSPLHF | TGTGCCAGCAGCTTACGGCCAGGGGGATATAATTCACCCCTCCACTTT
TRBD1 | TRBJ1-2 | TRBV2 | - | CATILGQMPNYGYTF | TGTGCCACCATTTTGGGACAGATGCCTAACTATGGCTACACCTTC
TRBD1 | TRBJ1-2 | TRBV7-2 | few | CASSWGQGSNYGYTF | TGTGCCAGCAGCTGGGGACAGGGCTCAAACTATGGCTACACCTTC
TRBD2 | TRBJ2-1 | TRBV5-1 | few | CASSSGTSGGINEQFF | TGCGCCAGCAGCTCCGGGACTAGCGGGGGGATCAATGAGCAGTTCTTC
- | TRBJ2-1 | TRBV20-1 | many | CSATYPGASSYNEQFF | TGCAGTGCTACCTACCCAGGGGCTAGCTCCTACAATGAGCAGTTCTTC
- | TRBJ2-6 | TRBV10-2 | - | CASSVGFSGANVLTF | TGCGCCAGCAGTGTGGGGTTTTCTGGGGCCAACGTCCTGACTTTC
- | TRBJ1-2 | TRBV20-1 | many | CSARSNYGYTF | TGCAGTGCTAGATCTAACTATGGCTACACCTTC
- | TRBJ2-2 | TRBV11-2 | few | CASSTIGPGGITGELFF | TGTGCCAGCAGCACCATAGGCCCCGGCGGGATCACCGGGGAGCTGTTTTTT
- | TRBJ1-1 | TRBV24-1 | - | CATSDSQDTEAFF | TGTGCCACCAGTGATTCCCAGGACACTGAAGCTTTCTTT
- | TRBJ2-5 | TRBV7-6 | once | CATLPSGDQETQYF | TGTGCCACCCTCCCTTCTGGGGACCAAGAGACCCAGTACTTT
- | TRBJ1-6 | TRBV5-1 | many | CASSLAGVPSPLHF | TGCGCCAGCAGCTTGGCTGGGGTCCCTTCACCCCTCCACTTT
- | TRBJ2-1 | TRBV24-1 | many | CATSDSWGDNEQFF | TGTGCCACCAGTGATTCATGGGGAGACAATGAGCAGTTCTTC
- | TRBJ2-3 | TRBV12-3/TRBV12-4 | - | CASSFQGPGTDTQYF | TGTGCCAGCAGTTTTCAGGGGCCGGGCACAGATACGCAGTATTTT
- | TRBJ1-2 | TRBV19 | - | CASTGGGNGYTF | TGTGCTAGTACTGGGGGGGGCAATGGCTACACCTTC
- | TRBJ1-1 | TRBV7-2 | - | CASSKTLGTEAFF | TGTGCCAGCAGCAAAACTCTGGGAACTGAAGCTTTCTTT
- | TRBJ2-3 | TRBV24-1 | once | CATSAAGYTDTQYF | TGTGCCACCAGTGCGGCAGGCTACACAGATACGCAGTATTTT
- | TRBJ2-7 | TRBV7-9 | - | CASSLDQFYEQYF | TGTGCCAGCAGCTTGGATCAGTTCTACGAGCAGTACTTC
- | TRBJ2-3 | TRBV20-1 | many | CSAYQAVSTDTQYF | TGCAGTGCTTATCAAGCCGTTAGCACAGATACGCAGTATTTT
TRBD1 | TRBJ1-1 | TRBV19 | many | CASMGTDTVTEAFF | TGTGCCAGTATGGGGACAGACACAGTCACTGAAGCTTTCTTT
- | TRBJ2-1 | TRBV5-1 | few | CASSLGLDVNEQFF | TGCGCCAGCAGCTTGGGACTAGATGTCAATGAGCAGTTCTTC
- | TRBJ2-7 | TRBV13 | many | CASSFGTLPNYEQYF | TGTGCCAGCAGCTTCGGGACTTTACCTAACTACGAGCAGTACTTC
- | TRBJ2-5 | TRBV5-1 | - | CASSVRETRYF | TGCGCCAGCAGCGTACGGGAGACCCGGTACTTC
- | TRBJ2-5 | TRBV20-1 | many | CSARGGQETQYF | TGCAGTGCTAGAGGTGGGCAAGAGACCCAGTACTTC
- | TRBJ1-1 | TRBV5-1 | - | CASSLDFGAIVEAFF | TGCGCCAGCAGCTTGGATTTCGGGGCGATTGTAGAAGCTTTCTTT
- | TRBJ1-6 | TRBV14 | many | CASSNKVRSYNSPLHF | TGTGCCAGCAGCAACAAAGTTCGCTCCTATAATTCACCCCTCCACTTT
- | TRBJ2-1 | TRBV18 | few | CASSPAYEQFF | TGTGCCAGCTCACCGGCCTATGAGCAGTTCTTC
- | TRBJ1-1 | TRBV5-1 | once | CASSFGRGRTKAFF | TGCGCCAGCAGCTTTGGACGGGGAAGGACTAAAGCTTTCTTT
- | TRBJ1-6 | TRBV5-1 | many | CASSLARGGDNSPLHF | TGCGCCAGCAGCTTGGCCCGTGGGGGGGACAATTCACCCCTCCACTTT
- | TRBJ2-7 | TRBV2 | many | CASSESRPRQYF | TGTGCCAGCAGTGAATCCCGACCGAGGCAGTACTTC
TRBD1 | TRBJ1-4 | TRBV2 | many | CASTEEGGVLEKLFF | TGTGCCAGCACCGAAGAAGGGGGCGTATTAGAAAAACTGTTTTTT
- | TRBJ1-6 | TRBV15 | - | CASNREVNSPLHF | TGTGCCAGCAACAGGGAAGTTAATTCACCCCTCCACTTT
TRBD1 | TRBJ2-2 | TRBV6-4 | - | CASRLGGESGELFF | TGTGCCAGCAGACTAGGGGGCGAGTCCGGGGAGCTGTTTTTT
- | TRBJ2-7 | TRBV24-1 | - | CATSEQEEGIREQYF | TGTGCCACCAGTGAACAAGAGGAAGGGATACGCGAGCAGTACTTC
- | TRBJ1-2 | TRBV4-1 | - | CASSQASGSRANYGYTF | TGCGCCAGCAGCCAAGCTTCAGGGTCCCGGGCTAACTATGGCTACACCTTC
- | TRBJ1-4 | TRBV9 | many | CASSDGSRRDAANEKLFF | TGTGCCAGCAGTGACGGCTCGCGGAGGGACGCTGCTAATGAAAAACTGTTTTTT
- | TRBJ2-5 | TRBV19 | many | CASRRSGSGEETQYF | TGTGCCAGTAGACGGTCAGGGTCCGGGGAAGAGACCCAGTACTTC
- | TRBJ2-5 | TRBV2 | - | CASREDRKETQYF | TGTGCCAGCAGGGAGGACAGAAAAGAGACCCAGTACTTC
TRBD2 | TRBJ2-2 | TRBV4-1 | - | CASSQRGLAGLRVTGELFF | TGCGCCAGCAGCCAAAGGGGACTAGCGGGATTACGTGTTACCGGGGAGCTGTTTTTT
TRBD1 | TRBJ1-5 | TRBV20-1 | - | CSARDRAGGSNQPQHF | TGCAGTGCTAGAGATAGGGCAGGGGGTAGCAATCAGCCCCAGCATTTT